The rows below give T cell receptor beta chains drawn from one sample of a study of cytomegalovirus exposure and HLA in healthy donors. This table comes from immunoSEQ multiplex PCR, and its TCRdb copy is limited to in-frame clones, with some not included. The table includes approximately 100,000 clones, roughly 80% detected once. Material: PBMCs. Source of these receptors: a female donor in good health and CMV-seronegative. Each CDR3 is given with its conserved first and last residue. The order of the fields is D gene, V gene, clone size, J gene, CDR3 DNA, CDR3 protein. D genes are given only for firm matches. Clone size, where shown, is once, few, many, or a class for clones that have expanded.

D gene: TRBD1
V gene: TRBV7-2
clone size: -
J gene: TRBJ1-2
CDR3 DNA: TGTGCCAGCAGCTTGGACAGGGCGGACTATGGCTACACCTTC
CDR3 protein: CASSLDRADYGYTF

D gene: -
V gene: TRBV27
clone size: -
J gene: TRBJ2-1
CDR3 DNA: TGTGCCAGCAGTTTGCGGCCCTCCTACAATGAGCAGTTCTTC
CDR3 protein: CASSLRPSYNEQFF

D gene: -
V gene: TRBV6-5
clone size: -
J gene: TRBJ1-1
CDR3 DNA: TGTGCCAGCAGTACCCTCTGGGAGGGTAACACTGAAGCTTTCTTT
CDR3 protein: CASSTLWEGNTEAFF

D gene: -
V gene: TRBV28
clone size: -
J gene: TRBJ1-2
CDR3 DNA: TGTGCCAGCAGTTTATCCCCGCGGGACTATGGCTACACCTTC
CDR3 protein: CASSLSPRDYGYTF

D gene: TRBD2
V gene: TRBV5-4
clone size: -
J gene: TRBJ2-5
CDR3 DNA: TGTGCCAGCAGCTTGGCTAGCGGGGGATTCCAAGAGACCCAGTACTTC
CDR3 protein: CASSLASGGFQETQYF

D gene: -
V gene: TRBV2
clone size: -
J gene: TRBJ2-5
CDR3 DNA: TGTGCCAGCTTGGCGGGGCCCACAATGGGGCGGGGGACCCAGTACTTC
CDR3 protein: CASLAGPTMGRGTQYF

D gene: TRBD2
V gene: TRBV6-1
clone size: many
J gene: TRBJ2-3
CDR3 DNA: TGTGCCAGCAGTGAAGCGGCGGGGGGGGCCCCAGATACGCAGTATTTT
CDR3 protein: CASSEAAGGAPDTQYF

D gene: -
V gene: TRBV2
clone size: -
J gene: TRBJ1-1
CDR3 DNA: TGTGCCAGCAACAACATCGAGGACACTGAAGCTTTCTTT
CDR3 protein: CASNNIEDTEAFF

D gene: -
V gene: TRBV2
clone size: -
J gene: TRBJ1-4
CDR3 DNA: TGTGCCAGCCAGAACAGGCCGTGGTTTGAAAAACTGTTTTTT
CDR3 protein: CASQNRPWFEKLFF

D gene: -
V gene: TRBV5-1
clone size: -
J gene: TRBJ2-7
CDR3 DNA: TGCGCCAGCAGTCTAGCGAGTTCCTACGAGCAGTACTTC
CDR3 protein: CASSLASSYEQYF

D gene: -
V gene: TRBV4-3
clone size: -
J gene: TRBJ1-1
CDR3 DNA: TGCGCCAGCAGCCAAGACGTCAGCGTGCCTGAAGCTTTCTTT
CDR3 protein: CASSQDVSVPEAFF

D gene: TRBD1
V gene: TRBV19
clone size: -
J gene: TRBJ1-5
CDR3 DNA: TGTGCCAGTAGTATCCAACAGGGGAATCAGCCCCAGCATTTT
CDR3 protein: CASSIQQGNQPQHF

D gene: -
V gene: TRBV12-5
clone size: -
J gene: TRBJ1-1
CDR3 DNA: TGTGCTAGTGGTTTGGCGGGTTTGAACACTGAAGCTTTCTTT
CDR3 protein: CASGLAGLNTEAFF

D gene: -
V gene: TRBV6-1
clone size: many
J gene: TRBJ2-2
CDR3 DNA: TGTGCCAGCAGTGACAGGGACACCGGGGAGCTGTTTTTT
CDR3 protein: CASSDRDTGELFF

D gene: -
V gene: TRBV6-5
clone size: -
J gene: TRBJ1-5
CDR3 DNA: TGTGCCAGCAGTTATTCAGGGGATCAGCCCCAGCATTTT
CDR3 protein: CASSYSGDQPQHF

D gene: -
V gene: TRBV6-4
clone size: -
J gene: TRBJ2-1
CDR3 DNA: TGTGCCAGCAGCGAGTCCAGGGTAGGGCTCTACAATGAGCAGTTCTTC
CDR3 protein: CASSESRVGLYNEQFF

D gene: -
V gene: TRBV30
clone size: -
J gene: TRBJ2-2
CDR3 DNA: TGTGCCTGGAGTGTACGTGGGCATTCGAACACCGGGGAGCTGTTTTTT
CDR3 protein: CAWSVRGHSNTGELFF

D gene: -
V gene: TRBV7-6
clone size: -
J gene: TRBJ1-4
CDR3 DNA: TGTGCCAGCAGCTTAGAGTCTCGTCAGAGGGCCGAGGAAAAACTGTTTTTT
CDR3 protein: CASSLESRQRAEEKLFF

D gene: -
V gene: TRBV5-5
clone size: few
J gene: TRBJ1-1
CDR3 DNA: TGTGCCAGCAGCTTGGCAGTTAACACTGAAGCTTTCTTT
CDR3 protein: CASSLAVNTEAFF

D gene: -
V gene: TRBV30
clone size: -
J gene: TRBJ1-2
CDR3 DNA: TGTGCCTGTTCACTAGGTGACTATGGCTACACCTTC
CDR3 protein: CACSLGDYGYTF

D gene: TRBD1
V gene: TRBV30
clone size: -
J gene: TRBJ1-4
CDR3 DNA: TGTGCCGGATATAACAGGGGACGTAATGAAAAACTGTTTTTT
CDR3 protein: CAGYNRGRNEKLFF

D gene: TRBD1
V gene: TRBV15
clone size: -
J gene: TRBJ2-7
CDR3 DNA: TGTGCCACCAGCCTGGACAGGGTGGGCTCCTACGAGCAGTACTTC
CDR3 protein: CATSLDRVGSYEQYF

D gene: -
V gene: TRBV7-9
clone size: -
J gene: TRBJ2-7
CDR3 DNA: TGTGCCAGCAGCCAAACCCTAGGGGGCTACGAGCAGTACTTC
CDR3 protein: CASSQTLGGYEQYF

D gene: -
V gene: TRBV28
clone size: -
J gene: TRBJ1-1
CDR3 DNA: TGTGCCAGCAGTTTAGGGGGGGCTGCTTTCTTT
CDR3 protein: CASSLGGAAFF

D gene: -
V gene: TRBV19
clone size: -
J gene: TRBJ2-2
CDR3 DNA: TGTGCCAGTAGGTACGCCCCCGGGAACGGGGAGCTGTTTTTT
CDR3 protein: CASRYAPGNGELFF

D gene: -
V gene: TRBV21-1
clone size: -
J gene: TRBJ2-5
CDR3 DNA: TGTGCCAGCAGCAAAGTCGGAGGCTGCGAAGAGACCCAGTACTTC
CDR3 protein: CASSKVGGCEETQYF

D gene: -
V gene: TRBV10-3
clone size: few
J gene: TRBJ2-1
CDR3 DNA: TGTGCCATCAGTGAGTCGGGAGGGGGGGATCAGTTCTTC
CDR3 protein: CAISESGGGDQFF

D gene: TRBD1
V gene: TRBV30
clone size: -
J gene: TRBJ1-5
CDR3 DNA: TGTGCCTGGAGTTACCCTGGACAGGTCAATCAGCCCCAGCATTTT
CDR3 protein: CAWSYPGQVNQPQHF

D gene: -
V gene: TRBV30
clone size: -
J gene: TRBJ1-3
CDR3 DNA: TGTGCCTGGAGTGTAACAGCCTCTGGAAACACCATATATTTT
CDR3 protein: CAWSVTASGNTIYF

D gene: TRBD1
V gene: TRBV27
clone size: -
J gene: TRBJ1-2
CDR3 DNA: TGTGCCAGCAGTTTACGGGGGACAGGGGGGAACTATGGCTACACCTTC
CDR3 protein: CASSLRGTGGNYGYTF

D gene: -
V gene: TRBV5-6
clone size: once
J gene: TRBJ1-1
CDR3 DNA: TGTGCCAGCAGCTTGTGGTTCCCCGCGGTCGTGAACACTGAAGCTTTCTTT
CDR3 protein: CASSLWFPAVVNTEAFF

D gene: -
V gene: TRBV29-1
clone size: -
J gene: TRBJ1-2
CDR3 DNA: TGCAGCGTTGAGACAGGCAAGAACTATGGCTACACCTTC
CDR3 protein: CSVETGKNYGYTF

D gene: TRBD2
V gene: TRBV6-1
clone size: -
J gene: TRBJ2-3
CDR3 DNA: TGTGCCAGCAGAATAGCGGGGGGAGTCACAGATACGCAGTATTTT
CDR3 protein: CASRIAGGVTDTQYF

D gene: -
V gene: TRBV7-9
clone size: once
J gene: TRBJ1-5
CDR3 DNA: TGTTCCAGCAGCTCCTTGAATCAGCCCCAGCATTTT
CDR3 protein: CSSSSLNQPQHF

D gene: -
V gene: TRBV14
clone size: -
J gene: TRBJ2-3
CDR3 DNA: TGTGCCAGCAGCCCCGACACACACACAGATACGCAGTATTTT
CDR3 protein: CASSPDTHTDTQYF

D gene: -
V gene: TRBV6-1
clone size: once
J gene: TRBJ2-1
CDR3 DNA: TGTGCCAGCAGTGAATTTAGCAATGAGCAGTTCTTC
CDR3 protein: CASSEFSNEQFF

D gene: TRBD1
V gene: TRBV10-3
clone size: -
J gene: TRBJ1-2
CDR3 DNA: TGTGCCATCAGTGAGGGGACAGGGAACTATGGCTACACCTTC
CDR3 protein: CAISEGTGNYGYTF

D gene: TRBD2
V gene: TRBV6-1
clone size: once
J gene: TRBJ2-1
CDR3 DNA: TGTGCCAGCAGTGAGATAGCGGGGCTCAATGAGCAGTTCTTC
CDR3 protein: CASSEIAGLNEQFF

D gene: TRBD2
V gene: TRBV7-6
clone size: -
J gene: TRBJ2-7
CDR3 DNA: TGTGCCAGCAGCCTGGTGTCCGGGGGGGCCGTCGGTTCCTACGAGCAGTACTTC
CDR3 protein: CASSLVSGGAVGSYEQYF

D gene: -
V gene: TRBV4-2
clone size: -
J gene: TRBJ1-6
CDR3 DNA: TGTGCCAGCAGCCAATCGACGACTGTTGCTGGTGACTCACCCCTCCACTTT
CDR3 protein: CASSQSTTVAGDSPLHF

D gene: -
V gene: TRBV2
clone size: -
J gene: TRBJ1-4
CDR3 DNA: TGTGCCAGCAGTGCCAGCTTGCAGGGCGGCGAAAAACTGTTTTTT
CDR3 protein: CASSASLQGGEKLFF

D gene: TRBD1
V gene: TRBV19
clone size: few
J gene: TRBJ1-1
CDR3 DNA: TGTGCCAGTAGGACAGGGATGAACACTGAAGCTTTCTTT
CDR3 protein: CASRTGMNTEAFF

D gene: TRBD1
V gene: TRBV6-1
clone size: -
J gene: TRBJ1-5
CDR3 DNA: TGTGCCAGCAGAGGACAGGAGAACAATCAGCCCCAGCATTTT
CDR3 protein: CASRGQENNQPQHF

D gene: TRBD1
V gene: TRBV19
clone size: -
J gene: TRBJ1-1
CDR3 DNA: TGTGCCAGTACTCCCCGGGACAGGCTTTCGACTGAAGCTTTCTTT
CDR3 protein: CASTPRDRLSTEAFF

D gene: -
V gene: TRBV30
clone size: few
J gene: TRBJ1-1
CDR3 DNA: TGTGCCGGGAAAGGTGGGAGCACTGAAGCTTTCTTT
CDR3 protein: CAGKGGSTEAFF

D gene: -
V gene: TRBV15
clone size: -
J gene: TRBJ2-3
CDR3 DNA: TGTGCCACAACACCGGAGGAGGGGATGGATACGCAGTATTTT
CDR3 protein: CATTPEEGMDTQYF

D gene: -
V gene: TRBV9
clone size: -
J gene: TRBJ2-3
CDR3 DNA: TGTGCCAGCGCAGGGCGGACCTACACAGATACGCAGTATTTT
CDR3 protein: CASAGRTYTDTQYF

D gene: -
V gene: TRBV5-4
clone size: -
J gene: TRBJ2-7
CDR3 DNA: TGTGCCAGCAGCTCCTCCCCGGGGGGCCCGTTGAACGAGCAGTACTTC
CDR3 protein: CASSSSPGGPLNEQYF

D gene: -
V gene: TRBV28
clone size: -
J gene: TRBJ1-2
CDR3 DNA: TGTGCCAGTGGATACGGGTCCCGCTATGGCTACACCTTC
CDR3 protein: CASGYGSRYGYTF